This T cell receptor (beta chain) stems from a study of long-term antiretroviral therapy in people with HIV. They ran version v3.0 of the immunoSEQ assay at survey level. Some clones are missing from TCRdb's copy, which holds only in-frame ones; the method was immunoSEQ multiplex PCR. Of some 35,000 clones in the sample, 80% to 90% were seen once. All participants with HIV were treated in the United States. Germline assignment: CDR1 SGHKS and CDR2 YYEKEE (reference sequence). V lost 4 bases and J 0 bases, leaving 7 bases between the germline ends. This CDR3 has 13 residues. The chain joins TRBV5-5 to TRBJ1-1; D unclear. The sequence was collected from a man aged 18 to 29 with HIV. The sample consisted of unsorted PBMCs, taken 2.2 years after starting antiretroviral therapy. In DNA, the CDR3 is TGTGCCAGCAGCCCTAACATGAACACTGAAGCTTTCTTT. Translation gives CASSPNMNTEAFF. Full variable domain (missing parts from reference TRBV5-5 and TRBJ1-1): DAGVTQSPTHLIKTRGQQVTLRCSPISGHKSVSWYQQVLGQGPQFIFQYYEKEERGRGNFPDRFSARQFPNYSSELNVNALLLGDSALYLCASSPNMNTEAFFGQGTRLTVV.